These 3 T cell receptor beta chains were all obtained from the same sample, sequenced in a study of cytomegalovirus exposure and HLA in healthy donors. PCR involved 60 Vbeta and 13 Jbeta primers. TCRdb's table, derived via immunoSEQ multiplex PCR, lists solely in-frame clones and lacks some. The sample lists under 200,000 clones; approximately 78% were seen once. Sequenced material: PBMCs. These receptors were taken from a woman between 18 and 29 years old in good health and CMV-seronegative.

J is TRBJ1-2 and V is TRBV5-8; TRBD1 matches 8 bases. This CDR3 spans 14 amino acids. Germline loops: CDR1 SGHTS, CDR2 YDEGEE. V lost 2 bases and J lost 2; bases outside the gene matches: 2. This CDR3 reads CASSFGQGNYGYTF. As DNA, the CDR3 is TGTGCCAGCAGCTTTGGACAGGGCAACTATGGCTACACCTTC.

This clone appeared a few times. The chain employs TRBV28 and TRBJ2-5; the match to TRBD1 covers 8 bases. Germline CDR1 is MDHEN and CDR2 is SYDVKM. The CDR3 has 18 residues. V was clipped by 7 bases and J by 1 base; unmatched bases: 17. The CDR3 here is CASKINLGQGTIQETQYF. Here the CDR3 DNA reads TGTGCCAGCAAAATTAATCTCGGACAGGGAACTATCCAAGAGACCCAGTACTTC.

This clone was recorded once. This chain connects TRBV27 to TRBJ2-7; 7 positions match TRBD2. From germline, CDR1 is MNHEY and CDR2 SMNVEV (reference sequence). This CDR3 spans 15 amino acids. After removal of 5 bases from V and 2 bases from J, the junction contained 9 bases not matched to a gene. The CDR3 spells CASSPTGGGPYEQYF. The CDR3 DNA reads TGTGCCAGCAGTCCCACTGGGGGAGGGCCCTACGAGCAGTACTTC.